This T cell receptor beta chain appears in the sequencing data of a study of T cells in localized non-small cell lung cancer. Study observations and caveats: Among the top 100 tumor clones, a median about 57 appeared in adjacent lung. The study found T cell clonality highest in uninvolved adjacent lung, above tumor. Heterogeneity cannot be ruled out, as sequencing used one tumor region only. Greater T cell density in blood accompanied longer overall survival.

CDR1 SGDLS and CDR2 YYNGEE come from the germline V gene. Trimming cost V 4 bases and J 3 bases; bases outside gene matches: 1. The CDR3 is 13 amino acids. As for this clone: Its matching antigen is unknown.

Produced via immunoSEQ multiplex PCR; TCRdb's table is partial and in-frame only. The sample includes roughly 26,000 clones, 88% of them seen just once. Sequenced here: peripheral blood, sampled before any cancer treatment. The rearrangement links TRBV9 to TRBJ1-3; TRBD1 matches 7 bases. This clonotype was obtained from a female donor of 60 years or more with stage II squamous cell lung carcinoma. For the CDR3, the DNA is TGTGCCAGCAGCCCAGGGGGTGGAAACACCATATATTTT. This translates into CASSPGGGNTIYF.